This T cell receptor (beta chain) was identified during a study of blood T cell repertoires in COVID-19. Study information: COVID-19 samples from acute and convalescent phases originated in the United States, Italy and Spain.

Per germline, CDR1 GTSNPN and CDR2 SVGIG (reference sequence). The ends lost 1 base at V and 9 bases at J; junction bases unmatched: 3. The CDR3 extends over 12 amino acids. Libraries were prepared by immunoSEQ multiplex PCR; TCRdb keeps only in-frame clonotypes and omits some of them. This sample has approximately 160,000 clones; approximately 85% occur once, and the top ten carry 8.3%. The V call is TRBV30, the J call TRBJ2-1; 7 nucleotides line up with TRBD2. Sequenced: peripheral blood. This TCR was recovered from a woman aged 55-69 years with COVID-19, enrolled during active disease. In DNA, the CDR3 is TGTGCCTGGAGTGACAGCGGGGCTGAGCAGTTCTTC. Translating it yields CAWSDSGAEQFF.